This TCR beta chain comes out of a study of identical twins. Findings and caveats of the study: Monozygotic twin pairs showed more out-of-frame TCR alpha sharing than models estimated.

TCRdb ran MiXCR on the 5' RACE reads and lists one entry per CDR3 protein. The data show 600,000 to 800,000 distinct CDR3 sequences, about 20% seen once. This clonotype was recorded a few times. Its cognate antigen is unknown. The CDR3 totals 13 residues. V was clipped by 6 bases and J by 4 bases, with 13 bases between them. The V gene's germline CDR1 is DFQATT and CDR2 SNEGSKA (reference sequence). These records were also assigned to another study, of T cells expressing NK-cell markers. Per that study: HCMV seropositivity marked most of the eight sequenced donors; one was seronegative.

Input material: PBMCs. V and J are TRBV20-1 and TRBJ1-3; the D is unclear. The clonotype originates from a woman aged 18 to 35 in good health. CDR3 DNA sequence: TGCAGTGCCGGGTCTCCGGCGGGAAACACCATATATTTT. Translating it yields CSAGSPAGNTIYF.